Listed here are 31 T cell receptor beta chains from one sample, sequenced in a study of blood T cell repertoires in COVID-19. Here immunoSEQ multiplex PCR was the method, and the copy in TCRdb shows in-frame clones only, minus some. The sample lists about 400,000 clones, more than 75% occurring once. Sample: PBMCs or T cells enriched from blood (not recorded which). All receptors derive from a woman aged 30 to 39 who had recovered from COVID-19.

J is TRBJ1-1 and V is TRBV2, with D hard to call. CDR1 SNHLY and CDR2 FYNNEI come from the germline V gene. The CDR3 is made up of 13 amino acids. Trimming removed 4 bases from V and 6 bases from J, with 12 bases in between. CDR3 in DNA: TGTGCCAGCAGTGCTTTGGGTAGCGCTGAAGCTTTCTTT. It codes for CASSALGSAEAFF.

The rearrangement joins TRBV5-1 to TRBJ1-3; D ambiguous. CDR1 and CDR2 from the germline V gene are SGHRS and YFSETQ. V was shortened by 4 bases and J by 2 bases, with 16 bases between the two germline ends. CDR3 length: 16 amino acids. CDR3 coding DNA: TGCGCCAGCAGCCTAGAATGGGGAGGCCCTGGAAACACCATATATTTT. Translated, it gives CASSLEWGGPGNTIYF.

A remark on this clone: Other nucleotide sequences from this sample produce the same CDR3. This sequence joins TRBV7-6 and TRBJ1-1, with a possible D match to TRBD1 (5 bases). The CDR3 loop spans 14 amino acids. V lost 6 bases, J lost 0 bases, and 11 bases lay in between. CDR1 is SGHVS and CDR2 is FNYEAQ in the germline V gene. The CDR3 coding sequence is TGTGCCAGCAGTCCCGGACAAATGAACACTGAAGCTTTCTTT. Encoded protein: CASSPGQMNTEAFF. Full variable domain (rest looked up from reference TRBV7-6 and TRBJ1-1): GAGVSQSPRYKVTKRGQDVALRCDPISGHVSLYWYRQALGQGPEFLTYFNYEAQQDKSGLPNDRFSAERPEGSISTLTIQRTEQRDSAMYRCASSPGQMNTEAFFGQGTRLTVV.

The CDR3, as DNA: TGTGCCAGCAGTCCGGGACAGGGTTCACAGCAGCCCCAGCATTTT. It is translated as CASSPGQGSQQPQHF. This chain links TRBV28 with TRBJ1-5; 9 nucleotides align to TRBD1. After removal of 5 bases from V and 7 bases from J, the junction contained 9 bases not matched to a gene. CDR3 length: 15 residues. CDR1 is MDHEN, CDR2 SYDVKM, per germline.

The chain joins TRBV5-1 to TRBJ1-4; D gene unclear. V dropped 4 bases and J dropped 0 bases, with 10 bases sitting between them. The CDR3 is made up of 15 amino acids. In germline, CDR1 is SGHRS, CDR2 YFSETQ. This CDR3 is CASSSTPATNEKLFF. In nucleotides, the CDR3 is TGCGCCAGCAGCAGTACACCAGCAACTAATGAAAAACTGTTTTTT.

The rearrangement uses TRBV19 and TRBJ1-1, with D hard to call. The CDR3 length is 14 residues. Deletions cut 5 bases from V and 4 bases from J, with 14 bases between. Looked up from germline, CDR1 is LNHDA and CDR2 is SQIVND (reference sequence). For the CDR3, the DNA is TGTGCCAGTAGTCCCGTTTTGGTGAGCACTGAAGCTTTCTTT. Protein sequence: CASSPVLVSTEAFF.

The V call is TRBV4-2, the J call TRBJ2-3; 15 nucleotides match TRBD2. The CDR3 spans 14 residues. Germline trimming cut 11 bases from V and 5 bases from J; bases unmatched to any gene: 5. CDR1 and CDR2 (germline): LGHNA, YNFKEQ. In DNA form, the CDR3 reads TGTGCCTCAGGGACTAGCGGGAGGAGAGATACGCAGTATTTT. Translation gives CASGTSGRRDTQYF.

The genes are TRBV28 and TRBJ2-7, with a weak D call TRBD1 (5 bases). CDR3 length equals 13 residues. The V gene's germline CDR1 is MDHEN and CDR2 SYDVKM. Deletions cut 6 bases from V and 7 bases from J, with 16 bases between. The DNA of the CDR3 is TGTGCCAGCAGCCTGGGCAGGGAAGGAGAGCAGTACTTC. The encoded protein is CASSLGREGEQYF.

A single count supports this clone. The V gene is TRBV10-3, the J gene TRBJ2-1; a possible D gene is TRBD2 (7 bases). Germline CDR1 ENHRY, CDR2 SYGVKD. The length of the CDR3 is 15 residues. Trimming cost V 4 bases and J 9 bases, with 19 bases left between them. CDR3 nucleotides: TGTGCCATCAGTGCCCAGGGCGGGGGACAAGGTGAGCAGTTCTTC. Protein sequence: CAISAQGGGQGEQFF.

This chain joins TRBV19 and TRBJ2-7, with no clear D. The CDR3 length is 11 residues. Trimming shortened V by 6 bases and J by 3 bases, and 6 bases separated the two germline ends. Per the germline V gene, CDR1 is LNHDA and CDR2 is SQIVND (reference sequence). The chain's CDR3 is CASRNGYEQYF. The CDR3 DNA sequence: TGTGCCAGTAGGAACGGCTACGAGCAGTACTTC.

This sequence joins TRBV27 and TRBJ2-7, with 7 nucleotides matching TRBD1. Germline values: CDR1 MNHEY, CDR2 SMNVEV (reference sequence). This CDR3 has 17 residues. J gave up 1 base and V 1 base, and 10 bases lay outside the gene matches. In DNA form, the CDR3 reads TGTGCCAGCAGTTTATACCCCGGGACAGTCGGTTCCTACGAGCAGTACTTC. Encoded protein: CASSLYPGTVGSYEQYF.

This chain connects TRBV7-9 to TRBJ1-2, with 7 bases matching TRBD1. V lost 5 bases to trimming and J lost 5 bases; unmatched junction nucleotides: 5. The CDR3 runs 13 residues. Per germline, CDR1 SEHNR and CDR2 FQNEAQ (reference sequence). CDR3 protein: CASSPGTVYGYTF. In DNA form, the CDR3 reads TGTGCCAGCAGCCCCGGGACAGTTTATGGCTACACCTTC.

This chain links TRBV4-2 with TRBJ1-1, with D tentatively TRBD1 (6 bases). This CDR3 has 15 amino acids. Between the trimmed V and J ends, which lost 4 bases and 1 base, there was a span of 13 bases. Per the germline V gene, CDR1 is LGHNA and CDR2 is YNFKEQ. CDR3 nucleotide sequence: TGTGCCAGCAGCCTGGGGGCGGGGGAGAACACTGAAGCTTTCTTT. Residues: CASSLGAGENTEAFF.

The chain employs TRBV19 and TRBJ2-1, with D possibly being TRBD2 (5 bases). The V end was cut by 0 bases, the J end by 0 bases, with 12 bases between. Germline values: CDR1 LNHDA, CDR2 SQIVND (reference sequence). The CDR3 extends over 17 amino acids. CDR3 in DNA: TGTGCCAGTAGTATAGATTTAGAGAGCGGCTCCTACAATGAGCAGTTCTTC. Translation: CASSIDLESGSYNEQFF.

V gene TRBV27 combines with J gene TRBJ2-3; perhaps TRBD2 as D (6 bases). The CDR3 has 14 amino acids. The germline CDR1 and CDR2 sequences are MNHEY and SMNVEV (reference sequence). The V end lost 3 bases, the J end lost 2 bases, and 9 bases lay between the germline ends. Here the CDR3 reads CASSLGDSTDTQYF. The CDR3 region has the DNA TGTGCCAGCAGTTTGGGGGACTCCACAGATACGCAGTATTTT.

The sample holds one count of this clone. The chain is built from TRBV27 and TRBJ2-6; 12 nucleotides align to TRBD2. Per the germline V gene, CDR1 is MNHEY and CDR2 is SMNVEV (reference sequence). The CDR3 has 18 amino acids. Losses at the gene ends were 5 bases for V and 1 base for J; bases not matched to a gene: 6. DNA for the CDR3: TGTGCCAGCAGTCCAACTAGCGGGAGGATATCTGGGGCCAACGTCCTGACTTTC. Translated, it gives CASSPTSGRISGANVLTF.

This clone was found a few times. V and J are TRBV6-6 and TRBJ1-4, with 9 bases aligning to TRBD1. This CDR3 region has 17 residues. The ends lost 5 bases at V and 7 bases at J; junction bases unmatched: 14. The germline V gene encodes CDR1 MNHNY and CDR2 SVGAGI (reference sequence). The CDR3 spells CASSRTGGAGAAEKLFF. CDR3 in DNA: TGTGCCAGCAGTCGTACAGGGGGCGCGGGTGCCGCTGAAAAACTGTTTTTT.

V usage is TRBV11-1 and J usage is TRBJ1-1; D gene uncertain. Germline CDR1 is SGHAT and CDR2 is FQDESV (reference sequence). Trimming removed 5 bases at V and 8 bases at J, with 18 bases between. This CDR3 comprises 14 residues. This CDR3 is CASSPGVRNGEAFF. For the CDR3, the DNA is TGTGCCAGCAGCCCCGGGGTGAGGAACGGAGAAGCTTTCTTT.

The chain recombines TRBV19 with TRBJ1-1; TRBD1 might be the D (5 bases). The CDR3 runs to 13 residues. Trimming stripped 8 bases from V and 5 bases from J, with 15 bases between. Germline CDR1 reads LNHDA; CDR2 reads SQIVND (reference sequence). In DNA form, the CDR3 reads TGTGCCAGTGACGGGGGAATGTGGACTGAAGCTTTCTTT. Encoded protein: CASDGGMWTEAFF.

The chain couples TRBV28 to TRBJ2-7; maybe TRBD2 (9 bases). The V gene's germline CDR1 is MDHEN and CDR2 SYDVKM. This CDR3 region has 19 residues. Trimming shortened V by 5 bases and J by 2 bases, and 28 bases separated the two germline ends. The CDR3 loop reads CASSTRQGTSAGGPYEQYF. The CDR3 DNA reads as TGTGCCAGCAGTACCCGACAGGGGACTTCGGCGGGAGGGCCCTACGAGCAGTACTTC.

The chain links TRBV13 to TRBJ1-4; 7 bases align to TRBD1. The germline CDR1 and CDR2 sequences are PRHDT and FYEKMQ (reference sequence). V trimming: 3 bases; J trimming: 7 bases; junction bases outside the gene matches: 8. The length of the CDR3 is 15 residues. The DNA for the CDR3 is TGTGCCAGCAGCTTTCTGGGGGCAGGGGGTGAAAAACTGTTTTTT. Translation: CASSFLGAGGEKLFF.

The gene calls are TRBV19 and TRBJ2-1, with 9 bases identical to TRBD2. Germline trimming cut 6 bases from V and 8 bases from J; bases unmatched to any gene: 14. Germline V CDR1 and CDR2: LNHDA, SQIVND (reference sequence). CDR3 length: 16 residues. The CDR3 spells CASRPQGRGGLDEQFF. DNA for the CDR3: TGTGCCAGTAGACCCCAGGGGCGGGGGGGCTTGGATGAGCAGTTCTTC.

The gene calls are TRBV2 and TRBJ2-6; D is undetermined. Germline values: CDR1 SNHLY, CDR2 FYNNEI. V lost 7 bases and J lost 0, with 22 bases in between. CDR3 length: 19 residues. The CDR3 coding sequence is TGTGCCAGCAAACTCAGTGACCTAGACCCGATCTCTGGGGCCAACGTCCTGACTTTC. This encodes CASKLSDLDPISGANVLTF.

The rearrangement links TRBV11-2 to TRBJ1-1; TRBD1 matches 7 bases. The ends lost 10 bases at V and 1 base at J; junction bases unmatched: 9. Germline assignment: CDR1 SGHAT and CDR2 FQNNGV. The length of the CDR3 is 14 residues. The CDR3 region is CATREGGGNTEAFF. In nucleotides, the CDR3 is TGTGCCACCCGGGAAGGGGGCGGGAACACTGAAGCTTTCTTT.

The V and J genes are TRBV4-1 and TRBJ1-4; D unclear. Trimming stripped 3 bases from V and 2 bases from J, with 7 bases between. Germline-derived CDR1 and CDR2 are MGHRA and YSYEKL. This CDR3 comprises 14 residues. CDR3 region: CASSQWATNEKLFF. The CDR3 DNA reads as TGCGCCAGCAGCCAGTGGGCTACTAATGAAAAACTGTTTTTT.

This clone came up once. The chain uses TRBV27 and TRBJ2-7, with a possible D match to TRBD2 (7 bases). The germline CDR1 and CDR2 sequences are MNHEY and SMNVEV (reference sequence). V lost 2 bases and J lost 3, with 11 bases in between. The CDR3 loop spans 14 amino acids. The CDR3 DNA follows: TGTGCCAGCAGTTTAAGGGGGGGGCACTACGAGCAGTACTTC. Its translation: CASSLRGGHYEQYF.

In its sample, this clone was seen once. The chain employs TRBV5-6 and TRBJ1-2; 7 bases are a match to TRBD1. V trimming: 3 bases; J trimming: 5 bases; junction bases outside the gene matches: 1. The CDR3 is 12 amino acids. Germline CDR1 reads SGHDT; CDR2 reads YYEEEE. For the CDR3, the DNA is TGTGCCAGCAGCTCGACAGGGTATGGCTACACCTTC. It translates to CASSSTGYGYTF.

The V gene is TRBV28, the J gene TRBJ1-1; maybe TRBD1 (5 bases). The CDR3 spans 16 residues. Germline lookup yields CDR1 MDHEN and CDR2 SYDVKM. Trimming left V 4 bases short and J 0 bases short, with 15 bases between. CDR3 nucleotide sequence: TGTGCCAGCAGTTGGCGGGGCAGAGCTATGAACACTGAAGCTTTCTTT. Amino acid sequence: CASSWRGRAMNTEAFF.

The rearrangement joins TRBV5-5 to TRBJ2-2; 13 nucleotides line up with TRBD2. The CDR3 runs to 19 residues. CDR1 and CDR2 from the germline V gene are SGHKS and YYEKEE (reference sequence). V shed 2 bases, J shed 0 bases, and the junction held 7 bases outside the gene matches. The CDR3 coding sequence is TGTGCCAGCAGCTTACGACTAGCGGGGGGTACGACGAACACCGGGGAGCTGTTTTTT. As protein: CASSLRLAGGTTNTGELFF.

The chain uses TRBV19 and TRBJ2-7; 8 nucleotides match TRBD2. This CDR3 is 16 amino acids long. CDR1 and CDR2 from the germline V gene are LNHDA and SQIVND (reference sequence). V lost 8 bases, J lost 3 bases, and 15 bases stayed unmatched. This CDR3 reads CASRNLGRGHVYEQYF. CDR3 nucleotide sequence: TGTGCCAGTCGAAACCTCGGGAGGGGACACGTCTACGAGCAGTACTTC.

This chain uses TRBV5-5 with TRBJ2-5; 14 positions agree with TRBD2. The CDR3 extends over 17 amino acids. Germline CDR1 is SGHKS and CDR2 is YYEKEE (reference sequence). V lost 4 bases and J lost 0; bases outside the gene matches: 5. CDR3 in amino acids: CASSPGTSGGYQETQYF. The CDR3 bases are TGTGCCAGCAGCCCCGGGACTAGCGGGGGATACCAAGAGACCCAGTACTTC.